This T cell receptor (beta chain) was captured by sequencing in a study of T cell repertoires in cytomegalovirus infection. Study-level information: Recently identified HLA-C-restricted and well-studied HLA-B-restricted CMV epitopes were used. Public TCR beta signature analysis indicated the presence of both CMV infection and matching HLA type. Study-wide results and caveats: CMV carriers having the relevant HLA were flagged by cumulative public TCR beta family frequency.

TCRdb analysed the reads with MiXCR anew, one entry per CDR3 protein. The sample lists approximately 50,000 distinct CDR3 sequences; around 20% were seen once. This CDR3 is 15 amino acids long. Germline CDR1 reads SGHTA; CDR2 reads FQGNSA. V was clipped by 5 bases and J by 10 bases, with 20 bases between them. This clonotype showed up just a few times. Its antigen is still unknown. The chain uses TRBV7-2 and TRBJ2-2, with D possibly being TRBD1 (6 bases). Sequences were derived from CD8+ T cells from cultured PBMCs, sampled from culture after CMV antigen stimulation. This receptor was taken from a human donor in good health (CMV status not recorded). Some clones in this sample may be carry-over from other donors' samples. Here the CDR3 DNA reads TGTGCCAGCAGCCAGGGGACGGACTGGCCCAAGGAGCTGTTTTTT. This sequence encodes CASSQGTDWPKELFF.